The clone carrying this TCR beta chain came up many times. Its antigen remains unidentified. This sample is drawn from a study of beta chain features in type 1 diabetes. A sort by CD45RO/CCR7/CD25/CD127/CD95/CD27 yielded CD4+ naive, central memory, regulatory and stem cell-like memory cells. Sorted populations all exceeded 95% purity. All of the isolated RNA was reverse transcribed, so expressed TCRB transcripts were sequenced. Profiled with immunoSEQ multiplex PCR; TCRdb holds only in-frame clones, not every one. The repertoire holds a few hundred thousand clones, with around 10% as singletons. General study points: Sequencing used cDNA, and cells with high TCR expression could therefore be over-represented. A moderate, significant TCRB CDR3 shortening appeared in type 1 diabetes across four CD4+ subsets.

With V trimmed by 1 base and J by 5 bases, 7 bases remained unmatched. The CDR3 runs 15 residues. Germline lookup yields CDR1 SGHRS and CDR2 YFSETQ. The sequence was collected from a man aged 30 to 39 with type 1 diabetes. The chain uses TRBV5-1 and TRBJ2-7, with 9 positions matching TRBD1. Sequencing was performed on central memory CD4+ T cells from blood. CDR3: CASSLPEGQGDEQYF. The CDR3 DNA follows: TGCGCCAGCAGCTTGCCCGAGGGACAGGGAGACGAGCAGTACTTC.